A single sample gave rise to the 18 T cell receptor beta chains below, sequenced in a study of cytomegalovirus exposure and HLA in healthy donors. The PCR ran on 60 Vbeta and 13 Jbeta primers. Profiled with immunoSEQ multiplex PCR; TCRdb holds only in-frame clones, not every one. The sample includes 150,000 or so clones, about four fifths of them seen just once. Material for sequencing was PBMCs. These receptors were taken from a male donor in good health and CMV-seropositive.

This clone was recorded a few times. The chain joins TRBV9 to TRBJ1-1; maybe TRBD1 (5 bases). In germline, CDR1 is SGDLS, CDR2 YYNGEE. The CDR3 sequence is 13 residues long. The V and J ends lost 4 bases and 1 base respectively, with 8 bases between them. CDR3 sequence: CASSSRGNTEAFF. The DNA of the CDR3 is TGTGCCAGCAGCTCAAGGGGGAACACTGAAGCTTTCTTT.

To note about this clone: One end of the junction does not line up with germline, which may come from a read error. The chain joins TRBV9 to TRBJ2-6; TRBD1 agrees at 7 bases. Germline V CDR1 and CDR2: SGDLS, YYNGEE. The CDR3 runs to 18 residues. The CDR3 bases are TGTGCCAGCAGCGGACCTCGGGACAGCTTCTCTGGGGCCAACGGCCTGACTTTC. This sequence encodes CASSGPRDSFSGANGLTF.

V usage is TRBV7-8 and J usage is TRBJ1-5, with D maybe TRBD1 (5 bases). The germline V gene encodes CDR1 SGHVS and CDR2 FQNEAQ. This CDR3 comprises 15 residues. The V and J ends lost 4 bases and 6 bases respectively, with 16 bases between them. The CDR3 is CASSSVGRAIQPQHF. Written as DNA, the CDR3 is TGTGCCAGCAGCTCCGTAGGCAGGGCGATTCAGCCCCAGCATTTT.

The J gene is TRBJ2-7, the V gene TRBV15; TRBD1 matches 8 bases. The CDR3 consists of 14 residues. The junction had 3 bases not matched to a gene; V was cut back by 4 bases and J by 1 base. CDR1 is LNHNV, CDR2 YYDKDF, per germline (reference sequence). CDR3 sequence (DNA): TGTGCCACCAGCACCGGACAGGGTTCCTACGAGCAGTACTTC. Translation: CATSTGQGSYEQYF.

The chain uses TRBV6-1 and TRBJ1-6, with D unclear. CDR1 and CDR2 (germline): MNHNS, SASEGT. CDR3 length equals 13 residues. V gave up 1 base and J gave up 13 bases, with 11 bases separating them. CDR3: CASSEVHSLPLHF. DNA for the CDR3: TGTGCCAGCAGTGAAGTGCACTCCCTTCCCCTCCACTTT.

This chain connects TRBV30 to TRBJ1-1; tentative D call: TRBD1 (5 bases). CDR3 length: 13 residues. The germline CDR1 and CDR2 sequences are GTSNPN and SVGIG (reference sequence). The ends were cut back, 4 bases at V and 5 bases at J, with 14 bases in the middle. The CDR3 nucleotides read TGTGCCTGGAAAGGGGCCGGAGGGACTGAAGCTTTCTTT. Its translation: CAWKGAGGTEAFF. Filled out from reference TRBV30 and TRBJ1-1, the complete variable domain reads SQTIHQWPATLVQPVGSPLSLECTVEGTSNPNLYWYRQAAGRGLQLLFYSVGIGQISSEVPQNLSASRPQDRQFILSSKKLLLSDSGFYLCAWKGAGGTEAFFGQGTRLTVV.

The J gene is TRBJ2-5, the V gene TRBV7-2; possibly TRBD2 for D (5 bases). The V end lost 1 base, the J end lost 5 bases, and 11 bases lay between the germline ends. Germline CDR1 SGHTA, CDR2 FQGNSA. This CDR3 comprises 14 residues. CDR3 coding DNA: TGTGCCAGCAGCTTAGGTCCGGGATTCGAGACCCAGTACTTC. Amino acids: CASSLGPGFETQYF.

This clone was found once. The genes are TRBV10-3 and TRBJ1-4, with a weak D call TRBD1 (5 bases). This CDR3 region has 15 residues. The germline V and J ends were trimmed by 6 bases and 0 bases, with 11 bases remaining between them. Germline-derived CDR1 and CDR2 are ENHRY and SYGVKD. The CDR3 loop is CAIRSGGATNEKLFF. The CDR3 coding sequence is TGTGCCATCAGATCGGGAGGGGCAACTAATGAAAAACTGTTTTTT.

This clone was counted between two and nine times. CDR3 sequence reads: CASSFPTSGYNEQFF. The CDR3 DNA reads as TGTGCCAGCAGCTTCCCGACTAGCGGATACAATGAGCAGTTCTTC. The chain uses TRBV13 and TRBJ2-1; 9 bases align to TRBD2. V lost 3 bases to trimming and J lost 4 bases; unmatched junction nucleotides: 4. The CDR3 has 15 amino acids. Germline lookup yields CDR1 PRHDT and CDR2 FYEKMQ (reference sequence).

The genes are TRBV10-3 and TRBJ1-2; D gene uncertain. V gave up 0 bases and J gave up 6 bases, with 11 bases separating them. CDR1 and CDR2 from the germline V gene are ENHRY and SYGVKD. The CDR3 is 14 amino acids. Here the CDR3 DNA reads TGTGCCATCAGTGAGTCGAGAGGCTTGGATGGCTACACCTTC. Encoded protein: CAISESRGLDGYTF.

This clone was seen once. The genes are TRBV9 and TRBJ2-6; 16 bases map to TRBD2. CDR1 is SGDLS, CDR2 YYNGEE, per germline. V trimming: 7 bases; J trimming: 4 bases; junction bases outside the gene matches: 8. The CDR3 sequence is 18 residues long. CDR3 amino acids: CASYGTSGRAFGANVLTF. The CDR3 DNA reads as TGTGCCAGCTACGGGACTAGCGGGAGGGCGTTCGGGGCCAACGTCCTGACTTTC.

J is TRBJ1-1 and V is TRBV7-9; unclear D gene. Germline loops: CDR1 SEHNR, CDR2 FQNEAQ (reference sequence). CDR3 size: 12 residues. V lost 6 bases and J lost 11, with 16 bases in between. In DNA, the CDR3 is TGTGCCAGCAGGGAGATGATGTCGGCTGCTTTCTTT. Amino acid sequence: CASREMMSAAFF.

The chain combines TRBV11-3 with TRBJ2-1, with 8 bases lining up with TRBD2. J lost 0 bases, V lost 3 bases, and 1 base had no gene match. The germline gives CDR1 SGHNT, CDR2 YENEEA. This CDR3 comprises 15 residues. CDR3: CASSLSGSSYNEQFF. CDR3 nucleotide sequence: TGTGCCAGCAGCTTGAGCGGGAGCTCCTACAATGAGCAGTTCTTC.

The chain has TRBV6-5 and TRBJ1-1, with 7 bases aligning to TRBD1. Per germline, CDR1 MNHEY and CDR2 SVGAGI. The length of the CDR3 is 14 residues. After removal of 2 bases from V and 2 bases from J, the junction contained 2 bases not matched to a gene. Written as DNA, the CDR3 is TGTGCCAGCAGTTACCCAGGGGGAAACACTGAAGCTTTCTTT. It is translated as CASSYPGGNTEAFF.

The rearrangement links TRBV9 to TRBJ2-2; no definite D call. This CDR3 comprises 15 residues. The V end was cut by 0 bases, the J end by 5 bases, with 11 bases between. Germline loops: CDR1 SGDLS, CDR2 YYNGEE. The CDR3 loop is CASSVGAQSTGELFF. In DNA, the CDR3 is TGTGCCAGCAGCGTAGGAGCGCAATCAACCGGGGAGCTGTTTTTT.

Written as DNA, the CDR3 is TGCAGCGCCCACAGGGAAATGGCCGACACTGAAGCTTTCTTT. Translated: CSAHREMADTEAFF. V is TRBV29-1 and J is TRBJ1-1; D is possibly TRBD1 (6 bases). V was trimmed by 7 bases and J by 3 bases, leaving 18 bases between them. Germline V CDR1 and CDR2: SQVTM, ANQGSEA. The CDR3 runs 14 residues.

The chain combines TRBV7-9 with TRBJ2-7; 7 nucleotides match TRBD1. The V and J ends lost 5 bases and 1 base, in that order; junction bases with no gene match: 8. The CDR3 runs to 15 residues. Germline V gives CDR1 SEHNR, CDR2 FQNEAQ (reference sequence). The CDR3 DNA reads TGTGCCAGCAGCAACCTAGGGACAGTGTCCTACGAGCAGTACTTC. Translating it yields CASSNLGTVSYEQYF.

This clone was detected only a few times. The rearrangement links TRBV7-2 to TRBJ1-2; maybe TRBD1 (6 bases). Per the germline V gene, CDR1 is SGHTA and CDR2 is FQGNSA. The V end was cut by 0 bases, the J end by 4 bases, with 18 bases between. The CDR3 runs to 17 residues. CDR3 nucleotide sequence: TGTGCCAGCAGCTTAGCTTTCGGCGGGGGGGCTCTCTATGGCTACACCTTC. The encoded protein is CASSLAFGGGALYGYTF.